This T cell receptor (beta chain) comes out of a study of T cell responses to AZD1222 COVID-19 vaccine. Overall study context: Combined were second doses at about 4 or about 12 weeks.

Overall study findings and caveats: It was only after the peak T cell response that any repertoires were sampled. Spike was spanned by vaccine-associated CD4 TCRs, which were dominant at 160-218 and 743-854. The donor cohort was predominantly white British with a female majority, and clonal diversity may have been underestimated.

As regards this clone: Its antigen is not identified.

Sequenced by immunoSEQ multiplex PCR; TCRdb stores in-frame clones only, minus some. The sample lists over 95,000 clones, around nine tenths occurring once. This CDR3 is built from 16 residues. V shed 4 bases and J 1 base; nucleotides not matched to a gene: 9. Germline CDR1 reads MNHEY; CDR2 reads SVGAGI. This material consisted of peripheral blood, taken on day 0 of AZD1222 vaccination. The chain employs TRBV6-5 and TRBJ1-2; 7 bases align to TRBD1. This sequence originates from an adult in good health. The CDR3 bases are TGTGCCAGCAGTTTTACGACCGGGACAGATAACTATGGCTACACCTTC. This gives the protein CASSFTTGTDNYGYTF.